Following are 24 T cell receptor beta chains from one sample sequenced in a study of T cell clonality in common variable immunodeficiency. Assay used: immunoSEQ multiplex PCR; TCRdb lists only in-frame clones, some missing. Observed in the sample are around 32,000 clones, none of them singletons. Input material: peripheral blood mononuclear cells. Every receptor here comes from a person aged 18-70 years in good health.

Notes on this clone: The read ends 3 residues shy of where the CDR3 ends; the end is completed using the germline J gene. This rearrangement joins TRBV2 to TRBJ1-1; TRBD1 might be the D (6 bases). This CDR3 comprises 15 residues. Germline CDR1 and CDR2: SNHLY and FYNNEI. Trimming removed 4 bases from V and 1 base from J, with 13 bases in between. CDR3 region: CASSVFPGQNTEAFF. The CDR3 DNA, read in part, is TGTGCCAGCAGTGTCTTCCCGGGACAGAACACTGAA.

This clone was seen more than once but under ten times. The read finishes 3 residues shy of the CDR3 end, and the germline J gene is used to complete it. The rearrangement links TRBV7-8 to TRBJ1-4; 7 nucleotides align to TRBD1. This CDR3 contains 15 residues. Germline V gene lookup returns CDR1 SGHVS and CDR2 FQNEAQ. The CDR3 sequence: CASSLGGTESSPLFF. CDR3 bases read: TGTGCCAGCAGCTTAGGCGGGACAGAGAGTTCACCA.

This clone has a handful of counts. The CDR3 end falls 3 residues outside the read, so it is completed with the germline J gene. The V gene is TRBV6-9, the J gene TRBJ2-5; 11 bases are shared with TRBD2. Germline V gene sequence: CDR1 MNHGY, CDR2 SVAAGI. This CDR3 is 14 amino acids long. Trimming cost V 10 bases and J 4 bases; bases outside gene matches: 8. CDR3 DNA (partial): TGTGCCACTCCGACTAGCGGGACAGGAGAGACC. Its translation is CATPTSGTGET. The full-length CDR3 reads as CATPTSGTGETQYF.

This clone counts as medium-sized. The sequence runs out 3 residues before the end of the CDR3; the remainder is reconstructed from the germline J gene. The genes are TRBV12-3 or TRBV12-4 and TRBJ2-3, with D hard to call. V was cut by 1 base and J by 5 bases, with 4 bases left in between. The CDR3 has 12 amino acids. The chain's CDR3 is CASSLEGDTQYF. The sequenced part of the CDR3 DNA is TGTGCCAGCAGTTTAGAAGGAGATACG.

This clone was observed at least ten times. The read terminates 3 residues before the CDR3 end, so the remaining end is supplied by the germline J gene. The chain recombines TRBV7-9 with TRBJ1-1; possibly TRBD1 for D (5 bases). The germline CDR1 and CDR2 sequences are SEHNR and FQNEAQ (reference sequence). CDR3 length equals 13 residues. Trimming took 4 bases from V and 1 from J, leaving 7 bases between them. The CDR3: CASSSQGNTEAFF. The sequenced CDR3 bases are TGTGCCAGCAGCTCTCAGGGGAACACTGAA. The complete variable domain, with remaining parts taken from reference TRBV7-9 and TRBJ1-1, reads DTGVSQNPRHKITKRGQNVTFRCDPISEHNRLYWYRQTLGQGPEFLTYFQNEAQLEKSRLLSDRFSAERPKGSFSTLEIQRTEQGDSAMYLCASSSQGNTEAFFGQGTRLTVV.

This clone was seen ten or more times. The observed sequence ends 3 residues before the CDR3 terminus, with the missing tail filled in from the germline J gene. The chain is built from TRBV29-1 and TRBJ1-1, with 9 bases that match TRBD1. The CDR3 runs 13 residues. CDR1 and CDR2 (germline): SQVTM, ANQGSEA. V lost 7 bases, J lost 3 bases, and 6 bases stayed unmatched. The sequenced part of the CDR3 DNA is TGCAGCGGCATGACAGGGGGTGACACTGAA. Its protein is CSGMTGGDTE. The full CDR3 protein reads CSGMTGGDTEAFF.

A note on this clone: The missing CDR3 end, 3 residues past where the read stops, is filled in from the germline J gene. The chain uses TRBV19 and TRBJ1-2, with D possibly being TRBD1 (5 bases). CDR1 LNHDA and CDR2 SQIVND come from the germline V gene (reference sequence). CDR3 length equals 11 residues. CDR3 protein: CASRVGGDYTF. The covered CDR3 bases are TGTGCCAGTAGGGTGGGGGGTGAC.

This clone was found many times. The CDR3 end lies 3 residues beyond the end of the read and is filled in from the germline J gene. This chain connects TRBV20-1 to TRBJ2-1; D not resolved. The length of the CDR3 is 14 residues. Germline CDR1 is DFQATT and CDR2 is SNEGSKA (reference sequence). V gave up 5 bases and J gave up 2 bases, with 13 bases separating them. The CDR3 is CSALLGPTYNEQFF. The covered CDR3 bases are TGCAGTGCTCTCCTAGGTCCTACCTACAATGAG.

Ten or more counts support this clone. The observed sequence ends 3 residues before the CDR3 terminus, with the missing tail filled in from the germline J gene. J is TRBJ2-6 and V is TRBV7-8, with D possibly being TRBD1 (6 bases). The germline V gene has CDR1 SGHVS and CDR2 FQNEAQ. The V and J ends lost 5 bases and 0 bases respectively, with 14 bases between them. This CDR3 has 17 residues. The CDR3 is CASSAYRVVSGANVLTF. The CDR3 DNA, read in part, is TGTGCCAGCAGCGCGTACAGGGTAGTCTCTGGGGCCAACGTC.

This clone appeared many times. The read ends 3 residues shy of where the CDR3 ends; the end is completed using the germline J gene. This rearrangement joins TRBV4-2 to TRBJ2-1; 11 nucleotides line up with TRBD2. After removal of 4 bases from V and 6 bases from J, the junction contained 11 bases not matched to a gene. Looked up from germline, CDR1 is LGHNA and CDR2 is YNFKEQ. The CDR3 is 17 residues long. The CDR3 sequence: CASSPRLAGPNPNEQFF. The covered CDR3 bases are TGTGCCAGCAGCCCTAGACTAGCGGGGCCCAACCCCAATGAG.

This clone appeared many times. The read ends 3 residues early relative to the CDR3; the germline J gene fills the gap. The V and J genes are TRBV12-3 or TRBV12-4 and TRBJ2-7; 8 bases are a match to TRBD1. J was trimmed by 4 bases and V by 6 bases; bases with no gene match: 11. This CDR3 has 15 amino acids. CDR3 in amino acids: CASSRLDRAPYEQYF. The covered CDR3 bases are TGTGCCAGCAGCCGGCTGGACAGGGCCCCATACGAG.

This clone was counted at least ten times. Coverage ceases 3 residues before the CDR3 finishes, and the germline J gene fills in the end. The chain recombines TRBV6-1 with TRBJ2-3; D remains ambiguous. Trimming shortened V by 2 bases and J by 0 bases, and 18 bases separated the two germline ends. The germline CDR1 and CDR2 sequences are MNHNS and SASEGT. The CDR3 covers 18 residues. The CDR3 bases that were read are TGTGCCAGCAGTGAATTCGTACAGATTGCTTCTAGCACAGATACG. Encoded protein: CASSEFVQIASSTDT. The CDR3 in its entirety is CASSEFVQIASSTDTQYF.

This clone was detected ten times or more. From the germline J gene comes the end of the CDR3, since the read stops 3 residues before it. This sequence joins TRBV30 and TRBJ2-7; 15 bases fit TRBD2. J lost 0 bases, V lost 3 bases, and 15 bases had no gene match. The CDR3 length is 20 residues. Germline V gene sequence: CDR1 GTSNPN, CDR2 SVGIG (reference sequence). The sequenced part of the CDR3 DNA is TGTGCCTGGAGCCGCCCCAGGGGACTAGCGGGAGGCCCCTCCTCCTACGAG. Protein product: CAWSRPRGLAGGPSSYE. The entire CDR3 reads CAWSRPRGLAGGPSSYEQYF.

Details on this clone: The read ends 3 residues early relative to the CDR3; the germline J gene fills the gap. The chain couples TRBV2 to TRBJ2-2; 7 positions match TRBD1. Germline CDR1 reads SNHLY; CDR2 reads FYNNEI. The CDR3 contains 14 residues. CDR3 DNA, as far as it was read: TGTGCCAGCAGACCCGGACAGGTCCTCTCACCG. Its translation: CASRPGQVLSP. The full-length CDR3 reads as CASRPGQVLSPLFF.

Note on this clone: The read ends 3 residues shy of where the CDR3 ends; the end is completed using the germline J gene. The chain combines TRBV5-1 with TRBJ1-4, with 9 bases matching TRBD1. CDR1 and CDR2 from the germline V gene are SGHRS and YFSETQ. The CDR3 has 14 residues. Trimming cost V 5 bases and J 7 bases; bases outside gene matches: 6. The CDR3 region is CASSNGQGPEKLFF. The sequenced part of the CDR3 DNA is TGCGCCAGCAGTAATGGACAGGGGCCTGAAAAA.

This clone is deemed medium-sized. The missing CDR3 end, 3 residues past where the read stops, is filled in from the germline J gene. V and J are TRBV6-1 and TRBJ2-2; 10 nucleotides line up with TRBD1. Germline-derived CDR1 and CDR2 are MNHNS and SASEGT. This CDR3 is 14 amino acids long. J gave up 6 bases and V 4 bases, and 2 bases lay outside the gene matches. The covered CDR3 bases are TGTGCCAGCAGTGGACAGGGGGCGTCCGGGGAG. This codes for CASSGQGASGE. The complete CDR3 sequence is CASSGQGASGELFF.

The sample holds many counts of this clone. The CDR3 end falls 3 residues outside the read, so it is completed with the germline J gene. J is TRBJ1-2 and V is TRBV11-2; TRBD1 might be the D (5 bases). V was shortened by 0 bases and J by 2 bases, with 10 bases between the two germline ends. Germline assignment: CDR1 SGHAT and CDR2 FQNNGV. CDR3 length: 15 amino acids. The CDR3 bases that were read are TGTGCCAGCAGCTTAGATGGGGCCCAGAACTATGGC. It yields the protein CASSLDGAQNYG. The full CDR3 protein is CASSLDGAQNYGYTF.

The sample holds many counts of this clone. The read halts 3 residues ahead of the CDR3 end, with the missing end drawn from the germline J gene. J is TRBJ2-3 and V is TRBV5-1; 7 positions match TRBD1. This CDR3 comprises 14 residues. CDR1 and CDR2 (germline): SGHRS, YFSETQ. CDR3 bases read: TGCGCCAGCAGCCCGGGACAGAGCAATCAGCCG. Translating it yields CASSPGQSNQP. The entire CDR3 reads CASSPGQSNQPQYF.

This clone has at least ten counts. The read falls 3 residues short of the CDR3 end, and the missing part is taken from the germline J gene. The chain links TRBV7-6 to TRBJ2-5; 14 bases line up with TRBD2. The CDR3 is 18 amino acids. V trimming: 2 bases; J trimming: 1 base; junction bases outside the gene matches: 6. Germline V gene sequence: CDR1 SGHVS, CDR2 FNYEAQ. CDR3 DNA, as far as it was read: TGTGCCAGCAGCTTACACTCCGGACTAGCGGGAGGCCAAGAGACC. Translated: CASSLHSGLAGGQET. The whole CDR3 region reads CASSLHSGLAGGQETQYF.

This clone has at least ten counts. The CDR3 DNA, read in part, is TGCAGTGCTCAAGACTCCCGGGGACAAGAGACC. Residues: CSAQDSRGQET. The CDR3 reads in full as CSAQDSRGQETQYF. This chain joins TRBV20-1 and TRBJ2-5; tentative D call: TRBD2 (5 bases). The DNA ends 3 residues before the CDR3 does, and the rest of the CDR3 is filled in from the germline J gene. Trimming removed 5 bases at V and 2 bases at J, with 15 bases between. Per germline, CDR1 DFQATT and CDR2 SNEGSKA (reference sequence). CDR3 length equals 14 residues.

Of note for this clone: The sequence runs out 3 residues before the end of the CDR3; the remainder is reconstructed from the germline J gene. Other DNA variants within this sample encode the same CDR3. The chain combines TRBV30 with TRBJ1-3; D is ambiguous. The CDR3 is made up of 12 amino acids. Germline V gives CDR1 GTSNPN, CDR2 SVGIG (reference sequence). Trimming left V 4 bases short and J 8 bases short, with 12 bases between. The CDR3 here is CAWTYSGDTIYF. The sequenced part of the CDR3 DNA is TGTGCCTGGACCTACTCAGGAGACACC.

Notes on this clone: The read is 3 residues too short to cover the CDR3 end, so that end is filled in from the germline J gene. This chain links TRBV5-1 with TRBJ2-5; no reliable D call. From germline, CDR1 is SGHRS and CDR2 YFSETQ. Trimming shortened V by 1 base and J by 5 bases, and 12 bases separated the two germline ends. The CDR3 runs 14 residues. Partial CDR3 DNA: TGCGCCAGCAGCTTGACCGTAGGGTTGGAGACC. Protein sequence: CASSLTVGLET. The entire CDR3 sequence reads CASSLTVGLETQYF.

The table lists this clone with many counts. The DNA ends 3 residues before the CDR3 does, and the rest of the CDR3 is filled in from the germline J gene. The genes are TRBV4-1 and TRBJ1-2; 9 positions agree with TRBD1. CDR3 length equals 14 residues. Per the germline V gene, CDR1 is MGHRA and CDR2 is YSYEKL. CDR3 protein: CASSHSQGAQGYTF. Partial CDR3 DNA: TGCGCCAGCAGCCATTCACAGGGGGCACAGGGC.

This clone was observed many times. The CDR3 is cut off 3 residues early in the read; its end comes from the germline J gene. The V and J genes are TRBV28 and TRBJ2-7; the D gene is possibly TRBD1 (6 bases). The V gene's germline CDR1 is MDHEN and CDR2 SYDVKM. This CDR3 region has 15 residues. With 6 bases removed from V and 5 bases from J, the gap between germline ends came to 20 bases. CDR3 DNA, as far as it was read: TGTGCCAGCAGGGCACGGGCAGGGGAATCCCACGAG. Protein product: CASRARAGESHE. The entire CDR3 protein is CASRARAGESHEQYF.